This T cell receptor beta chain is from a study of T cells in Graves' hyperthyroidism and ophthalmopathy. Findings of the study overall: Most thyroid clonotypes with frequency above 0.001 were detected in blood.

The hyperthyroidism patients had all been newly diagnosed, and their disease duration was under 2 months. Their ages ranged from 18 to 65 years. The PBMCs had their origin in roughly 9.4 ml of fresh peripheral blood. The source material, RNA transcripts, was used to amplify TCR beta CDR3 regions. TCR CDR3 underwent first-round RT-PCR with the HTBI primer set. TCRdb independently ran MiXCR on the multiplex PCR reads; one entry per CDR3 protein. The sample has approximately 370,000 distinct CDR3 sequences, about 15% seen once. The CDR3 runs to 12 residues. Germline V gene sequence: CDR1 SQVTM, CDR2 ANQGSEA. With V trimmed by 7 bases and J by 6 bases, 6 bases remained unmatched. This clonotype was picked up many times. Its antigen remains unidentified.

The sample comprised blood. J is TRBJ2-1 and V is TRBV29-1; 7 bases match TRBD1. The sequence was obtained from a woman in her 30s with Graves' hyperthyroidism. The CDR3 spells CSGNQGVNEQFF. In DNA form, the CDR3 reads TGCAGCGGGAATCAGGGGGTCAATGAGCAGTTCTTC.